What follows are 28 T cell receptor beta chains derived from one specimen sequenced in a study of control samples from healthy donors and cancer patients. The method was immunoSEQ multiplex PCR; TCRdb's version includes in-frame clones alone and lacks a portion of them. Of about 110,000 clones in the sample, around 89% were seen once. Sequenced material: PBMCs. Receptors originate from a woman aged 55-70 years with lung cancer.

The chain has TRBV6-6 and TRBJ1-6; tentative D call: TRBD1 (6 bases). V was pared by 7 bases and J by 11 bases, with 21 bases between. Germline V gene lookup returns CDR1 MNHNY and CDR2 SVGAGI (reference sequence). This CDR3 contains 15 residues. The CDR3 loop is CASTGLDSRGTPLHF. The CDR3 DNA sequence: TGTGCCAGCACGGGCCTGGACAGCCGGGGGACACCCCTCCACTTT.

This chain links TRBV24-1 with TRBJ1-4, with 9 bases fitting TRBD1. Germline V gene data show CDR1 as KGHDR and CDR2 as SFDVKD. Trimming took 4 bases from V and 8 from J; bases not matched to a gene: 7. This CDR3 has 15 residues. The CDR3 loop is CATSESGTGTEKLFF. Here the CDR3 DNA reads TGTGCCACCAGTGAGTCCGGGACAGGGACAGAAAAACTGTTTTTT.

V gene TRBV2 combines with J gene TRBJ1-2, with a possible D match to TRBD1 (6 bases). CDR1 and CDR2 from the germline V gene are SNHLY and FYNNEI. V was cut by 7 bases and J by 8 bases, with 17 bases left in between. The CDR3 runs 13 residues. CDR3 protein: CASTTQGLGGYTF. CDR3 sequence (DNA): TGTGCCAGCACCACTCAGGGGTTAGGGGGCTACACCTTC.

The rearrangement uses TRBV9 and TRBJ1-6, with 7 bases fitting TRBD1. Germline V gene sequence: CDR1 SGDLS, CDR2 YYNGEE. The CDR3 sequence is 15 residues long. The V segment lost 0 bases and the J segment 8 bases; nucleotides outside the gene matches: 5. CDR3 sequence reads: CASSVGQGEYSPLHF. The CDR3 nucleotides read TGTGCCAGCAGCGTAGGTCAGGGGGAGTATTCACCCCTCCACTTT.

DNA of the CDR3: TGTGCCAGTGGACTAGCGGGGGAAGAGACCCAGTACTTC. It codes for CASGLAGEETQYF. V and J are TRBV19 and TRBJ2-5; 13 bases map to TRBD2. Germline CDR1 is LNHDA and CDR2 is SQIVND (reference sequence). V dropped 8 bases and J dropped 3; count of bases not matched to a gene: 0. This CDR3 is 13 amino acids long.

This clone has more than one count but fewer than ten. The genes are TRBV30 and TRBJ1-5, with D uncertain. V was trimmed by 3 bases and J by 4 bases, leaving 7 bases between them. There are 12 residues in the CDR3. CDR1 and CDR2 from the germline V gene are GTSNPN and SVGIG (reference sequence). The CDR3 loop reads CAWRLGNQPQHF. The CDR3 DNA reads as TGTGCCTGGAGGTTAGGGAATCAGCCCCAGCATTTT.

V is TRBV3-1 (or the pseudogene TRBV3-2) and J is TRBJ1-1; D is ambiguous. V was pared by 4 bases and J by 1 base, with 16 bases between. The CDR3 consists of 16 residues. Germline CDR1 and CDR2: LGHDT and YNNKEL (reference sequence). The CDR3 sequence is CASSPTSSARNTEAFF. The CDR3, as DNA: TGTGCCAGCAGCCCCACATCCAGCGCCCGGAACACTGAAGCTTTCTTT.

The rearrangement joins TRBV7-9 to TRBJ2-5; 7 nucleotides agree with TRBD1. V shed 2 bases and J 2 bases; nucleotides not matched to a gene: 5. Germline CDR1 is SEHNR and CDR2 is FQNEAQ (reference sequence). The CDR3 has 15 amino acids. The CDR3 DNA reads TGTGCCAGCAGCTTAAGGGACAGTATACAAGAGACCCAGTACTTC. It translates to CASSLRDSIQETQYF.

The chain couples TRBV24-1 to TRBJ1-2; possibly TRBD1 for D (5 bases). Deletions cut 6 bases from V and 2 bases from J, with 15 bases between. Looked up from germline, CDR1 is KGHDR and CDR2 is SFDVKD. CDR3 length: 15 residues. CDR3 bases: TGTGCCACCAGTACATGGGACCGGGGGAACTATGGCTACACCTTC. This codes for CATSTWDRGNYGYTF.

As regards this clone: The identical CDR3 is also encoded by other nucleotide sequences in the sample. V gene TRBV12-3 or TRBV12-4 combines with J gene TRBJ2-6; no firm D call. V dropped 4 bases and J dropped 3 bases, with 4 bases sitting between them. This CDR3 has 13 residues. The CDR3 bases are TGTGCCAGCAGTTCTCTTGGGGCCAACGTCCTGACTTTC. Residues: CASSSLGANVLTF.

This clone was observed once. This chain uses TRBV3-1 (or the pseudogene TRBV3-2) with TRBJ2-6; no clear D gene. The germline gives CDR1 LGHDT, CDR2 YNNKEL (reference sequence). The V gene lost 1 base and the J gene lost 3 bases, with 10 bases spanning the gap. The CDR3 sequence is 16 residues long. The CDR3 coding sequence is TGTGCCAGCAGCCAAGGAAGGACGGGTGGGGCCAACGTCCTGACTTTC. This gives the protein CASSQGRTGGANVLTF.

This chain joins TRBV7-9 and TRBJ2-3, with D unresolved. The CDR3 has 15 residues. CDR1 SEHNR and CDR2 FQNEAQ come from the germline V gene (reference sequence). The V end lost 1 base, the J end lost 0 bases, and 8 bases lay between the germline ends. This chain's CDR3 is CASSLVGSSTDTQYF. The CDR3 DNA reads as TGTGCCAGCAGCTTAGTTGGTTCTAGCACAGATACGCAGTATTTT.

The CDR3 nucleotides are TGCAGCGTTGACGGGGGGGGCCCTCCAGATACGCAGTATTTT. Amino acid sequence: CSVDGGGPPDTQYF. The rearrangement joins TRBV29-1 to TRBJ2-3, with TRBD2 matching over 8 bases. Germline-derived CDR1 and CDR2 are SQVTM and ANQGSEA. The CDR3 length is 14 residues. Losses at the gene ends were 3 bases for V and 4 bases for J; bases not matched to a gene: 6.

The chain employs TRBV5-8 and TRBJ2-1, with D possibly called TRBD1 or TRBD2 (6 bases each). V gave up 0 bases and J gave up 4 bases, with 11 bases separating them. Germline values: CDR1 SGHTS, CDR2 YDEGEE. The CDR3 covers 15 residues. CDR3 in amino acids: CASSLGTTGYNEQFF. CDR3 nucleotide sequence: TGTGCCAGCAGCTTGGGGACTACAGGGTACAATGAGCAGTTCTTC.

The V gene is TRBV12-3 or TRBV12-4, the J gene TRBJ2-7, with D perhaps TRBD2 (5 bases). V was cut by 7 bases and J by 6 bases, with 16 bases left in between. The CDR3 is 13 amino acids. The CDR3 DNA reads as TGTGCCAGCACCCTAGGGCAGCGGAGCGAGCAGTACTTC. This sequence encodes CASTLGQRSEQYF.

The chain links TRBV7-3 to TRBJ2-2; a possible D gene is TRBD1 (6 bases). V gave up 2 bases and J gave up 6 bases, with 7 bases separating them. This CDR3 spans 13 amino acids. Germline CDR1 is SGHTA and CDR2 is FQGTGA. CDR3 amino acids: CASSLSGAGELFF. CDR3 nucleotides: TGTGCCAGCAGCTTATCAGGGGCCGGGGAGCTGTTTTTT.

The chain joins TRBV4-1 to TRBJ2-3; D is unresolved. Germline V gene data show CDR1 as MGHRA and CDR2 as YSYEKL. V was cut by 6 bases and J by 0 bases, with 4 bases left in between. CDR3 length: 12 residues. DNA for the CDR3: TGCGCCAGCAGAGGTAGCACAGATACGCAGTATTTT. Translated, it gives CASRGSTDTQYF.

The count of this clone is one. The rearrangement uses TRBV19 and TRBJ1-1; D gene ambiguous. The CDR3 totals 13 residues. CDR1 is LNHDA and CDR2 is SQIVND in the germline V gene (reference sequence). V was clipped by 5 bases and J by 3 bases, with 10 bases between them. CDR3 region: CASSGSRDTEAFF. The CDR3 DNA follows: TGTGCCAGTAGTGGATCGCGGGACACTGAAGCTTTCTTT.

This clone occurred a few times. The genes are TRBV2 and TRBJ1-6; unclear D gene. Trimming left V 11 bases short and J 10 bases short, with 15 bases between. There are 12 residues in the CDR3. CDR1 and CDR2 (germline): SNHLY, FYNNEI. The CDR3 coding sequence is TGTGCCTCCAAGGTGGCAGCATCACCCCTCCACTTT. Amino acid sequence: CASKVAASPLHF.

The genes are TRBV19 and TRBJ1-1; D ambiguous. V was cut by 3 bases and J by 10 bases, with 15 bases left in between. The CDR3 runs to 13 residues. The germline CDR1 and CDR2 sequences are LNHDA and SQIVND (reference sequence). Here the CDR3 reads CASSMVYNKGAFF. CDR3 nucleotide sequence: TGTGCCAGTAGTATGGTGTACAATAAAGGAGCTTTCTTT.

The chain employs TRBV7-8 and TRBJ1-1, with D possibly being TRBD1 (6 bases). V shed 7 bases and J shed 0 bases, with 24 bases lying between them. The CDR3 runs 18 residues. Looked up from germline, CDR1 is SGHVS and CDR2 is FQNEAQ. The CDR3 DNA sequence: TGTGCCAGCACCCCCGGGGACCAGGACAGCTGGATGAACACTGAAGCTTTCTTT. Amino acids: CASTPGDQDSWMNTEAFF. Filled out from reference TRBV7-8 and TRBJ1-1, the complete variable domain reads GAGVSQSPRYKVAKRGQDVALRCDPISGHVSLFWYQQALGQGPEFLTYFQNEAQLDKSGLPSDRFFAERPEGSVSTLKIQRTQQEDSAVYLCASTPGDQDSWMNTEAFFGQGTRLTVV.

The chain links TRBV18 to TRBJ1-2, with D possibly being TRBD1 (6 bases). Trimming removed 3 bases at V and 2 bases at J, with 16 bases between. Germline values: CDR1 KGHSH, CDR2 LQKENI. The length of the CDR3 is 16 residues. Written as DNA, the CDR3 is TGTGCCAGCTCACCGTCGACAGGCGCGATAAACTATGGCTACACCTTC. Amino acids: CASSPSTGAINYGYTF.

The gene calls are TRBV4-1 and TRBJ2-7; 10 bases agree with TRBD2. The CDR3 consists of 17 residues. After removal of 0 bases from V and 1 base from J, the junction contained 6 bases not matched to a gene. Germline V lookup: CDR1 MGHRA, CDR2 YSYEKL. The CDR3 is CASSQDLASGSSYEQYF. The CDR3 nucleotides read TGCGCCAGCAGCCAAGATCTAGCTAGCGGGAGTTCCTACGAGCAGTACTTC.

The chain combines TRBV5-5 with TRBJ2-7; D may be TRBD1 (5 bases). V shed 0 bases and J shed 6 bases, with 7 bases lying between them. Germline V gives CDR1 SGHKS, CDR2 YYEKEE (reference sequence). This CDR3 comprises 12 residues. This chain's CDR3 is CASSLEGIEQYF. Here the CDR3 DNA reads TGTGCCAGCAGCTTGGAGGGGATCGAGCAGTACTTC.

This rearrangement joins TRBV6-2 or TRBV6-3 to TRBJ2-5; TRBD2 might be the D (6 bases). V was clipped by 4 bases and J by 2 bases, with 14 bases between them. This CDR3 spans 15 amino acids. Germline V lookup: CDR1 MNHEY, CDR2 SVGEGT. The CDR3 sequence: CASSLLRGRQETQYF. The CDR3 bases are TGTGCCAGCAGTTTACTCCGGGGGAGACAAGAGACCCAGTACTTC.

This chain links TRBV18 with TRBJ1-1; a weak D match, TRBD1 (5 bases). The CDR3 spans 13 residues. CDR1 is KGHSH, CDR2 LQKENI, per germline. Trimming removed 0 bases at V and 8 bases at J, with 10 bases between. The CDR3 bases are TGTGCCAGCTCACCACCGGGACCCTTGGAAGCTTTCTTT. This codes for CASSPPGPLEAFF.

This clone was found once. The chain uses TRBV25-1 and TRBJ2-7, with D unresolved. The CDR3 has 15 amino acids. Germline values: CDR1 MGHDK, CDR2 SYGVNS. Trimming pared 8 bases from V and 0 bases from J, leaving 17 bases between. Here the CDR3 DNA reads TGTGCCAGCGCCGAGGCCGGCAGGCTCTCCTACGAGCAGTACTTC. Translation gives CASAEAGRLSYEQYF.

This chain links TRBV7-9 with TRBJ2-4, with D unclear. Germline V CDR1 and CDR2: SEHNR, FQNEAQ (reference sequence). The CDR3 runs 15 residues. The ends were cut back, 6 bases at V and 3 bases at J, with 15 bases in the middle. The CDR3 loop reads CASSSAPYYKNIQYF. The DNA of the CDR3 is TGTGCCAGCAGTTCAGCACCGTATTACAAAAACATTCAGTACTTC.